A selection of T cell receptor beta chains follows, all from one sample in a study of OX40 agonist ivuxolimab in advanced cancers. Libraries were prepared by immunoSEQ multiplex PCR; TCRdb keeps only in-frame clonotypes and omits some of them. The sample holds tens of thousands of clones, about nine tenths seen once. The starting material was CD4+ or CD8+ T cells sorted from blood, obtained in a trial of the OX40 agonist ivuxolimab. These receptors were taken from an adult with an advanced solid tumor such as melanoma, head and neck, liver or kidney cancer. Both conserved end residues are part of each CDR3. A D gene is named only where the DNA matches it firmly. Clone size, where shown, is once, few, many, or a class for clones that have expanded.

CDR3 DNA	CDR3 protein	J gene	clone size	V gene	D gene
TGTGCCAGTATGGGACAGGGGTCCTACGAGCAGTACTTC	CASMGQGSYEQYF	TRBJ2-7	NA	TRBV28	TRBD1
TGTGCCAGCTCACCAGAGAACTCTGGGGCCAACGTCCTGACTTTC	CASSPENSGANVLTF	TRBJ2-6	once	TRBV18	NA
TGTGCCAGCAGCTTGGGGACAGGGGGCAGGGGCACTGAAGCTTTCTTT	CASSLGTGGRGTEAFF	TRBJ1-1	NA	TRBV5-4	TRBD1
TGTGCCAGCAGCTCCCCTGGACAGGGGAACACTGAAGCTTTCTTT	CASSSPGQGNTEAFF	TRBJ1-1	NA	TRBV5-6	TRBD1
TGTGCCAGCAGTGACTCTGGAGGGGACTATGGCTACACCTTC	CASSDSGGDYGYTF	TRBJ1-2	NA	TRBV6-4	NA
TGTGCCAGCAGCCAAGTTGAATCGGGGGAAACTGAAGCTTTCTTT	CASSQVESGETEAFF	TRBJ1-1	few	TRBV4-2	NA
TGTGCCAGCAGCTTAACAGCTACAACTGAAAAACTGTTTTTT	CASSLTATTEKLFF	TRBJ1-4	NA	TRBV7-9	NA
TGCGCCAGCAGCTGGGACAGGGCTGGAAACACCATATATTTT	CASSWDRAGNTIYF	TRBJ1-3	NA	TRBV5-1	TRBD1
TGTGCCTGGACTCTGATAGGTCGCGGCTACACTTTC	CAWTLIGRGYTF	TRBJ1-2	NA	TRBV30	NA
TGTGCCAGCAGCTCCACTAGCGGGGGGGCCCCCAATGAGCAGTTCTTC	CASSSTSGGAPNEQFF	TRBJ2-1	NA	TRBV7-3	TRBD2
TGTGCCATCAGTGGTTCCTCCACCCGGGACAGAGACGAGCAGTACTTC	CAISGSSTRDRDEQYF	TRBJ2-7	NA	TRBV10-3	TRBD1
TGCGCCAGCAGCCAAGGGCATAACACCGGGGAGCTGTTTTTT	CASSQGHNTGELFF	TRBJ2-2	NA	TRBV5-1	NA
TGTGCCAGCAGTAAGGAGAGCAATCAGCCCCAGCATTTT	CASSKESNQPQHF	TRBJ1-5	NA	TRBV2	NA
TGCGCCAGCAGCCCGGCTAGCGGGGTCTCAGATACGCAGTATTTT	CASSPASGVSDTQYF	TRBJ2-3	NA	TRBV4-1	TRBD2
TGTGCCAGCAAGAAGGGAACGGCTCAGAACACTGAAGCTTTCTTT	CASKKGTAQNTEAFF	TRBJ1-1	NA	TRBV6-1	NA
TGTGCCAGCAGGGCAGGGGGCCAGCCCCAGCATTTT	CASRAGGQPQHF	TRBJ1-5	NA	TRBV2	TRBD1
TGCGCCAGCAGCTGGGCGGGTTTCACCGGGGAGCTGTTTTTT	CASSWAGFTGELFF	TRBJ2-2	NA	TRBV5-1	NA
TGTGCCAGCAGCTCTACACCTAGCGGGGTGGGCGGGGAGCTGTTTTTT	CASSSTPSGVGGELFF	TRBJ2-2	NA	TRBV11-2	TRBD2
TGTGCCAGCAGCCGTGACAGGGGGCTGGAGAATGAGCAGTTCTTC	CASSRDRGLENEQFF	TRBJ2-1	NA	TRBV28	TRBD1
TGCGCCAGCAGCTTGACCACAGATACGCAGTATTTT	CASSLTTDTQYF	TRBJ2-3	NA	TRBV5-1	NA
TGTGCCTGGCCGGGGGGGGCATCGATGGAGACCCAGTACTTC	CAWPGGASMETQYF	TRBJ2-5	NA	TRBV2	TRBD2
TGCGCCAGCAGCCCTATAGCGGGGGGGCTGGAAACAGATACGCAGTATTTT	CASSPIAGGLETDTQYF	TRBJ2-3	NA	TRBV5-1	TRBD2
TGTGCCAGCGGCTTAGGACAGGGCCTAATTAATACCGGGGAGCTGTTTTTT	CASGLGQGLINTGELFF	TRBJ2-2	NA	TRBV7-3	TRBD1
TGTGCCAGCAGTATATTAGGGGGGACTTACACTGAAGCTTTCTTT	CASSILGGTYTEAFF	TRBJ1-1	NA	TRBV2	NA
TGTGCCAGCAGCGTTGAGGTACAGGGGGGCGAGCAGTACTTC	CASSVEVQGGEQYF	TRBJ2-7	few	TRBV7-9	TRBD1
TGTGCCAGCACCGCCCGGGCCGGCACCGGGGAGCTGTTTTTT	CASTARAGTGELFF	TRBJ2-2	NA	TRBV7-3	NA
TGTGCCAGCGGGGGACACCAGATCCAAGAGACCCAGTACTTC	CASGGHQIQETQYF	TRBJ2-5	NA	TRBV2	NA
TGTGCCATCAGTGAAGTTGGAACTGGCGGCGGGGAGCTGTTTTTT	CAISEVGTGGGELFF	TRBJ2-2	NA	TRBV10-3	NA
TGTGCCTGGGTTCGGACAGGGAAAGATACGCAGTATTTT	CAWVRTGKDTQYF	TRBJ2-3	NA	TRBV30	TRBD1
TGTGCCAGCACAAACAGGGGGAACGGGGGCGAGACCCAGTACTTC	CASTNRGNGGETQYF	TRBJ2-5	NA	TRBV7-9	TRBD1
TGTGCCAGCAGTTACAGGACAGGGGACACTGAAGCTTTCTTT	CASSYRTGDTEAFF	TRBJ1-1	NA	TRBV6-5	TRBD1
TGTGCCAGCAGTTCCCGGGACAGGGTTTACTTC	CASSSRDRVYF	TRBJ2-4	NA	TRBV6-5	TRBD1
TGTGCCAGCAGGCGGGGGGGCCTCTCCTACGAGCAGTACTTC	CASRRGGLSYEQYF	TRBJ2-7	NA	TRBV7-9	TRBD2
TGCGCCAGCAGCTATAGCCCGGACAGAAACTACGAGCAGTACTTC	CASSYSPDRNYEQYF	TRBJ2-7	NA	TRBV5-1	NA
TGTGCCAGCAGCTTAGAACCCTCTTCGGACGAGCAGTACTTC	CASSLEPSSDEQYF	TRBJ2-7	NA	TRBV11-1	NA
TGTGCCAGCAGTTCCTCAAGCGGGACTGAAGCTTTCTTT	CASSSSSGTEAFF	TRBJ1-1	NA	TRBV6-6	NA
TGTGCCAGCAGCTCCGGGGGGGCGACCGGGGAGCTGTTTTTT	CASSSGGATGELFF	TRBJ2-2	NA	TRBV5-4	TRBD2
TGTGCCAGTAGTGCAGGACAGGAGTACACCGGGGAGCTGTTTTTT	CASSAGQEYTGELFF	TRBJ2-2	NA	TRBV19	TRBD1
TGTGCCAGCAGTTACTCCCACAGGGAGTCCTATGGCTACACCTTC	CASSYSHRESYGYTF	TRBJ1-2	once	TRBV6-5	NA
TGTGCCAGACGGGACTGGGGGGTTTTGGGCTACGAGCAGTACTTC	CARRDWGVLGYEQYF	TRBJ2-7	NA	TRBV19	NA
TGTGCCAGCAGTGATACAGGAGGGGAGACCCAGTACTTC	CASSDTGGETQYF	TRBJ2-5	NA	TRBV2	NA
TGTGCCAGCAGTGGGTGGCGGGTGTTTAATGTGGATGGCTACACCTTC	CASSGWRVFNVDGYTF	TRBJ1-2	few	TRBV2	NA
TGTGCCAGCAGTTACAGGGAAAACGGGCCCTATGGCTACACCTTC	CASSYRENGPYGYTF	TRBJ1-2	NA	TRBV27	NA
TGTGCCAGTAGTAACCAGGGGAGTTCACCCCTCCACTTT	CASSNQGSSPLHF	TRBJ1-6	NA	TRBV19	NA
TGCAGTGCTTACAGGAACACTGAAGCTTTCTTT	CSAYRNTEAFF	TRBJ1-1	few	TRBV20-1	NA
TGTGCCAGCAGTCTCGGGCAGGGTACCTACAATGAGCAGTTCTTC	CASSLGQGTYNEQFF	TRBJ2-1	NA	TRBV28	NA
TGCGCCAGCAGCTTGGCCGCGCAGGTGGGCACTGAAGCTTTCTTT	CASSLAAQVGTEAFF	TRBJ1-1	NA	TRBV5-1	NA
TGCGCCAGCAGCTCGGACCCAGGGGAACATGAAAAACTGTTTTTT	CASSSDPGEHEKLFF	TRBJ1-4	NA	TRBV5-1	NA
TGTGCCATCCGACCAGGGGGCCTGGAGACCCAGTACTTC	CAIRPGGLETQYF	TRBJ2-5	NA	TRBV10-3	TRBD1